This T cell receptor (beta chain) was observed in a study of control samples from healthy donors and cancer patients. Measured with immunoSEQ multiplex PCR; TCRdb has only the in-frame clones, and not every one. The table records roughly 150,000 clones, 93% of them present only once. CDR1 and CDR2 from the germline V gene are MGHRA and YSYEKL. V dropped 4 bases and J dropped 2 bases, with 14 bases sitting between them. The CDR3 consists of 15 residues. Sequenced input: blood. J is TRBJ1-1 and V is TRBV4-1; no clear D gene. The source is a man aged 50 or older in good health. This CDR3 is CASSPRATGNTEAFF. CDR3 coding DNA: TGCGCCAGCAGCCCTCGGGCCACCGGCAACACTGAAGCTTTCTTT.